A selection of T cell receptor beta chains follows, all from one sample in a study of T cell responses to AZD1222 COVID-19 vaccine. Clones were sequenced by immunoSEQ multiplex PCR, and TCRdb holds only the in-frame ones, with some missing. The sample lists about 92,000 clones; 90% were seen once. This sample comprised peripheral blood, obtained on day 0 of AZD1222 vaccination. The receptor set was obtained from an adult in good health. Each CDR3 is given with its conserved first and last residue. A D gene is named only where the DNA matches it firmly. A row's size may be missing; if present it is once, few, many or a size class.

CDR3 DNA	CDR3 protein	CDR3 length	D gene	clone size	J gene	V gene
TGTGCCAGCACTTGGTGGGGGAGGGATACGCAGTATTTT	CASTWWGRDTQYF	13	NA	NA	TRBJ2-3	TRBV3-1/TRBV3-2
TGTGCCAGCAGCTTTGATTCGGGGCATAATGAAAAACTGTTTTTT	CASSFDSGHNEKLFF	15	NA	few	TRBJ1-4	TRBV7-2
TGTGCCAGCAGCTTAGAGGTAGAGCAGTTCTTC	CASSLEVEQFF	11	NA	NA	TRBJ2-1	TRBV11-1
TGTGCCATCAGTGAGGGTATAGCGGGAGGGCCAAATGACGAGCAGTACTTC	CAISEGIAGGPNDEQYF	17	TRBD2	once	TRBJ2-7	TRBV10-3
TGTGCCAGCAGCCCAAGGGCTAATCAGCCCCAGCATTTT	CASSPRANQPQHF	13	NA	NA	TRBJ1-5	TRBV9
TGCGCCAGCAGCCAAGGTCAGAGAGACACAGATACGCAGTATTTT	CASSQGQRDTDTQYF	15	NA	NA	TRBJ2-3	TRBV4-3
TGTGCCAGCATCTCCCGGGACCTCACTGAAGCTTTCTTT	CASISRDLTEAFF	13	NA	NA	TRBJ1-1	TRBV28
TGCGCCAGCAGTTCCTCCGGGTGCGGGGAAGAAAAACTGTTTTTT	CASSSSGCGEEKLFF	15	NA	NA	TRBJ1-4	TRBV23-1
TGTGCCAGCAGTTCTCTCGGGACAGGGGGTCGAGGGCAAGAGACCCAGTACTTC	CASSSLGTGGRGQETQYF	18	TRBD1	NA	TRBJ2-5	TRBV27
TGCGCCAGCAGCTCGCCTGACTACGAGCAGTACTTC	CASSSPDYEQYF	12	NA	NA	TRBJ2-7	TRBV5-1
TGTGCCAGCAGCAGAGGGACTAGCGGGAGGCAAGAGACCCAGTACTTC	CASSRGTSGRQETQYF	16	TRBD2	NA	TRBJ2-5	TRBV28
TGTGCCAGCAGCGCTAATAGCGGGAGTGGGTACGAGCAGTACTTC	CASSANSGSGYEQYF	15	TRBD2	once	TRBJ2-7	TRBV11-3
TGTGCCAGCAGCGGCCGGGACTTAAGCACCGGGGAGCTGTTTTTT	CASSGRDLSTGELFF	15	NA	NA	TRBJ2-2	TRBV7-8
TGTGCCAGCAGCACCTACACAGATACGCAGTATTTT	CASSTYTDTQYF	12	NA	NA	TRBJ2-3	TRBV21-1
TGTGCCAGCAGTGGGACAGGCCAGCGACACTATGGCTACACCTTC	CASSGTGQRHYGYTF	15	TRBD1	NA	TRBJ1-2	TRBV25-1
TGTGCCAGTTCCCTTCAGGGTGCAACTAATGAAAAACTGTTTTTT	CASSLQGATNEKLFF	15	NA	few	TRBJ1-4	TRBV19
TGTGCCAGCAGTAGCGGGTCCTACGGGGGTGAGCAGTTCTTC	CASSSGSYGGEQFF	14	NA	few	TRBJ2-1	TRBV6-5
TGTGCCAGCAGATACACCGGGGAGCTGTTTTTT	CASRYTGELFF	11	NA	once	TRBJ2-2	TRBV6-5
TGTGCCAGTAGTATCCCAGGGTCCCTCTCATATGGCTACACCTTC	CASSIPGSLSYGYTF	15	NA	NA	TRBJ1-2	TRBV19
TGTGCCAGCAGCTTGGGAGGGGCGCAAGGAGATACGCAGTATTTT	CASSLGGAQGDTQYF	15	NA	NA	TRBJ2-3	TRBV5-4
TGCGCCAGCAGCTTGGGTGTAGCTGGGGCCAACGTCCTGACTTTC	CASSLGVAGANVLTF	15	NA	NA	TRBJ2-6	TRBV5-1
TGTGCCAGCTCACCGCAGGGACAGGGGGTCACTGAAGCTTTCTTT	CASSPQGQGVTEAFF	15	TRBD1	NA	TRBJ1-1	TRBV18
TGTGCCAGCAGCTTAGCTCGGGACATTAGGACGGAGGGCTACACCTTC	CASSLARDIRTEGYTF	16	NA	NA	TRBJ1-2	TRBV7-9
TGTGCCAGCAGCCAAGACCCTGGACAGCCCTACGAGCAGTACTTC	CASSQDPGQPYEQYF	15	NA	few	TRBJ2-7	TRBV3-1/TRBV3-2
TGTGCCTGGGGGGCGGGGGCCAACGTCCTGACTTTC	CAWGAGANVLTF	12	NA	NA	TRBJ2-6	TRBV30
TGTGCCAGCAGCTTAGTTCGACAGGGGGCGGGAGTAGAGACCCAGTACTTC	CASSLVRQGAGVETQYF	17	TRBD1	NA	TRBJ2-5	TRBV7-9
TGTGCCAGTAGTTGGCAGGTGAACACTGAAGCTTTCTTT	CASSWQVNTEAFF	13	NA	NA	TRBJ1-1	TRBV19
TGTGCCAGTAGTCCCCAGTTGACCTACGAGCAGTACTTC	CASSPQLTYEQYF	13	NA	once	TRBJ2-7	TRBV19
TGCAGCGGGGGTACCTCTGGAAACACCATATATTTT	CSGGTSGNTIYF	12	NA	NA	TRBJ1-3	TRBV29-1
TGTGCCAGCAGGGAGGGGGGGCGCAATCAGCCCCAGCATTTT	CASREGGRNQPQHF	14	NA	NA	TRBJ1-5	TRBV28
TGTGCCAGCAGCCCGACAGGACTCGGCCAGCCCCAGCATTTT	CASSPTGLGQPQHF	14	NA	once	TRBJ1-5	TRBV7-9
TGCGCCAGCAGCTTGGCAGATACGCAGTATTTT	CASSLADTQYF	11	NA	NA	TRBJ2-3	TRBV5-1
TGTGCCAGCAGTTACAACCGGGACACTGAAGCTTTCTTT	CASSYNRDTEAFF	13	NA	few	TRBJ1-1	TRBV6-5
TGTGCCAGCAGACGCGGCGGGAGCGGGAGAACCGGGGAGCTGTTTTTT	CASRRGGSGRTGELFF	16	TRBD2	NA	TRBJ2-2	TRBV27
TGTGCCAGTAGTCGGACTAGCGGGAGGGAGACCCAGTACTTC	CASSRTSGRETQYF	14	TRBD2	NA	TRBJ2-5	TRBV19
TGCAGCGTTGTACAGGGGCAATCTAATGAAAAACTGTTTTTT	CSVVQGQSNEKLFF	14	TRBD1	NA	TRBJ1-4	TRBV29-1
TGTGCCAGCAGTTACTCCGGCCAGGGCGACAATGAGCAGTTCTTC	CASSYSGQGDNEQFF	15	NA	NA	TRBJ2-1	TRBV6-5
TGTGCCAGCAGCCCAGGTAACACCGGGGAGCTGTTTTTT	CASSPGNTGELFF	13	NA	NA	TRBJ2-2	TRBV4-2
TGTGCCAGTAGTATAGGAGCGGGAGGGACCTACGAGCAGTACTTC	CASSIGAGGTYEQYF	15	TRBD2	NA	TRBJ2-7	TRBV19
TGTGCCAGCTCACCTTCCACAGGGAATCAGCCCCAGCATTTT	CASSPSTGNQPQHF	14	NA	few	TRBJ1-5	TRBV18
TGTGCCAGCAGCCCCCCGGTAGCTGACAATGAGCAGTTCTTC	CASSPPVADNEQFF	14	NA	NA	TRBJ2-1	TRBV6-2/TRBV6-3
TGTGCCAGCAGCCTCAGCGGAAACACCATATATTTT	CASSLSGNTIYF	12	NA	NA	TRBJ1-3	TRBV7-2